The clone carrying this TCR beta chain has a count of ten or more. Trimming stripped 0 bases from V and 7 bases from J, with 7 bases between. This CDR3 is built from 12 residues. Germline V gene lookup returns CDR1 DFQATT and CDR2 SNEGSKA (reference sequence). Time point: patch test 1, 2 weeks after DPC sensitization. The treatment is: therapeutic diphenylcyclopropenone sensitization with weekly scalp DPC. This sample was taken from a study of human T cells and chemical hapten exposure. TCRdb used MiXCR to reprocess the RACE reads, holding one entry per CDR3 protein. This repertoire shows about 380,000 distinct CDR3 sequences, roughly 4.8% found once; its top ten account for around 2.3%.

V gene TRBV20-1 combines with J gene TRBJ1-5; a weak D match, TRBD1 (5 bases). The sequenced sample was whole blood, obtained in connection with sensitization to the hapten diphenylcyclopropenone (DPC). The clonotype originates from a woman in her forties or fifties with alopecia areata. Some clones in this sample may be carry-over from other donors' samples. This CDR3 is CSARDQGQPQHF. CDR3 in DNA: TGCAGTGCTAGAGATCAGGGCCAGCCCCAGCATTTT.